A single sample is the source of the 25 T cell receptor beta chains below, sequenced in a study of blood T cell repertoires in COVID-19. The protocol was immunoSEQ multiplex PCR, while the TCRdb copy is restricted to in-frame clones and leaves out a portion. The sample has more than 120,000 clones, more than 75% seen once. The sequenced material came from peripheral blood. The source is a woman between 50 and 59 years old with active or convalescent COVID-19.

Notes on this clone: Since a much larger clone is just one base distant, this may be a read error. V usage is TRBV7-8 and J usage is TRBJ1-6; no definite D call. CDR3 length: 13 amino acids. Between the trimmed V and J ends, which lost 1 base and 7 bases, there was a span of 5 bases. Per the germline V gene, CDR1 is SGHVS and CDR2 is FQNEAQ. CDR3 sequence reads: CASSLGQNSPLHF. The CDR3 DNA sequence: TGTGCCAGCAGCTTAGGGCAGAATTCACCCCTCCACTTT.

This clone was seen a few times. The chain carries TRBV18 and TRBJ1-1; 9 positions match TRBD1. Per the germline V gene, CDR1 is KGHSH and CDR2 is LQKENI. The CDR3 runs 13 residues. The V gene end was trimmed by 2 bases and the J gene end by 11 bases; junction bases not matched to a gene: 6. CDR3 bases: TGTGCCAGCTCACCAGGGACAGGGAGTAGCGCTTTCTTT. Translating it yields CASSPGTGSSAFF.

The chain uses TRBV7-6 and TRBJ2-3, with D maybe TRBD1 (5 bases). V was pared by 1 base and J by 2 bases, with 13 bases between. CDR3 length: 16 amino acids. CDR1 is SGHVS, CDR2 FNYEAQ, per germline. DNA of the CDR3: TGTGCCAGCAGCTTAGAGGCCAGACAGTCCACAGATACGCAGTATTTT. Translation: CASSLEARQSTDTQYF.

This clone was detected a few times. The chain couples TRBV20-1 to TRBJ2-7; 7 nucleotides line up with TRBD1. Germline loops: CDR1 DFQATT, CDR2 SNEGSKA (reference sequence). The CDR3 is 11 residues long. V lost 3 bases, J lost 6 bases, and 2 bases stayed unmatched. CDR3 nucleotide sequence: TGCAGTGCTAGTAGGGGGCGCGAGCAGTACTTC. Translation gives CSASRGREQYF.

This clone was counted a few times. CDR3 loop: CASTKEGYGYTF. CDR3 nucleotides: TGTGCCAGCACCAAAGAGGGCTATGGCTACACCTTC. The J gene is TRBJ1-2, the V gene TRBV12-3 or TRBV12-4; D call uncertain. The CDR3 contains 12 residues. The V end lost 7 bases, the J end lost 4 bases, and 10 bases lay between the germline ends.

The genes are TRBV7-8 and TRBJ2-3, with 11 bases fitting TRBD2. The CDR3 runs 20 residues. Germline CDR1 and CDR2: SGHVS and FQNEAQ. Germline trimming cut 5 bases from V and 3 bases from J; bases unmatched to any gene: 19. The DNA of the CDR3 is TGTGCCAGCAGCCCCTGGCCGCGGCTAGCGGGAGGAGAGGTAACAGATACGCAGTATTTT. Translated, it gives CASSPWPRLAGGEVTDTQYF. Using reference TRBV7-8 and TRBJ2-3 for the parts outside the CDR3, the full variable domain is GAGVSQSPRYKVAKRGQDVALRCDPISGHVSLFWYQQALGQGPEFLTYFQNEAQLDKSGLPSDRFFAERPEGSVSTLKIQRTQQEDSAVYLCASSPWPRLAGGEVTDTQYFGPGTRLTVL.

The J gene is TRBJ2-1, the V gene TRBV6-9, with TRBD2 as a possible D gene (5 bases). Looked up from germline, CDR1 is MNHGY and CDR2 is SVAAGI. Trimming cost V 6 bases and J 8 bases, with 17 bases left between them. The CDR3 covers 14 residues. Here the CDR3 DNA reads TGTGCCAGCAGCCCTTCCCCTCGGGAAGATGAGCAGTTCTTC. This gives the protein CASSPSPREDEQFF.

The chain links TRBV6-4 to TRBJ1-1; D is uncertain. V was cut by 6 bases and J by 5 bases, with 13 bases left in between. This CDR3 region has 13 residues. Germline V CDR1 and CDR2: MRHNA, SNTAGT. The CDR3, as DNA: TGTGCCAGCAGCAAGACCAGAGGGACTGAAGCTTTCTTT. It yields the protein CASSKTRGTEAFF.

The chain uses TRBV4-3 and TRBJ2-1, with TRBD1 identical over 7 bases. Trimming took 0 bases from V and 9 from J; bases not matched to a gene: 2. Looked up from germline, CDR1 is LGHNA and CDR2 is YSLEER. This CDR3 spans 13 amino acids. CDR3 in DNA: TGCGCCAGCAGCCAAGAATACAGGGGTGAGCAGTTCTTC. The encoded protein is CASSQEYRGEQFF.

The genes are TRBV14 and TRBJ2-3, with D possibly TRBD1 on 6 matching bases. The CDR3 runs 13 residues. V was cut by 3 bases and J by 8 bases, with 12 bases left in between. CDR1 is SGHDN and CDR2 is FVKESK in the germline V gene. The chain's CDR3 is CASSQYRASTQYF. The CDR3 bases are TGTGCCAGCAGCCAGTACAGGGCGAGTACGCAGTATTTT.

This sequence joins TRBV5-5 and TRBJ2-7, with 10 bases aligning to TRBD1. This CDR3 comprises 12 residues. Germline CDR1 SGHKS, CDR2 YYEKEE (reference sequence). V shed 10 bases and J 7 bases; nucleotides not matched to a gene: 8. The CDR3 nucleotides are TGTGCCTCCCGACAGGGGGCTTGGGAGCAGTACTTC. The encoded protein is CASRQGAWEQYF.

CDR3 sequence reads: CSGAMLAGGPIPSTDTQYF. CDR3 DNA: TGCAGCGGCGCCATGCTAGCGGGAGGGCCAATCCCTAGCACAGATACGCAGTATTTT. The rearrangement uses TRBV29-1 and TRBJ2-3; TRBD2 aligns across 12 bases. The V segment lost 7 bases and the J segment 0 bases; nucleotides outside the gene matches: 17. This CDR3 region has 19 residues. Germline values: CDR1 SQVTM, CDR2 ANQGSEA.

The chain recombines TRBV6-4 with TRBJ2-5; 10 nucleotides match TRBD1. The CDR3 is 13 amino acids. CDR1 is MRHNA, CDR2 SNTAGT, per germline. Trimming cost V 10 bases and J 8 bases; bases outside gene matches: 10. The CDR3 loop is CAIDPGQGITQYF. DNA of the CDR3: TGTGCCATCGATCCGGGACAGGGGATTACCCAGTACTTC.

The chain employs TRBV2 and TRBJ2-1, with 12 bases lining up with TRBD2. The germline V gene encodes CDR1 SNHLY and CDR2 FYNNEI. Germline trimming cut 7 bases from V and 6 bases from J; bases unmatched to any gene: 1. This CDR3 spans 13 amino acids. As DNA, the CDR3 is TGTGCCAGCATGGGACTAGCGGGCAATGAGCAGTTCTTC. Translating gives CASMGLAGNEQFF.

The chain has TRBV28 and TRBJ1-2; the match to TRBD1 covers 7 bases. Germline lookup yields CDR1 MDHEN and CDR2 SYDVKM. The CDR3 is 15 residues long. The V and J ends lost 3 bases and 4 bases, in that order; junction bases with no gene match: 8. CDR3 sequence: CASSFPRAGGYGYTF. CDR3 sequence (DNA): TGTGCCAGCAGTTTCCCCCGGGCAGGGGGCTATGGCTACACCTTC.

The rearrangement links TRBV5-1 to TRBJ2-6, with D uncertain. Germline V gene data show CDR1 as SGHRS and CDR2 as YFSETQ. The CDR3 is made up of 15 amino acids. V was cut by 1 base and J by 4 bases, with 9 bases left in between. As DNA, the CDR3 is TGCGCCAGCAGCTTGCCAGATAGCGGGGCCAACGTCCTGACTTTC. It is translated as CASSLPDSGANVLTF.

This chain joins TRBV5-1 and TRBJ2-1; TRBD1 aligns across 10 bases. CDR1 and CDR2 from the germline V gene are SGHRS and YFSETQ. V lost 4 bases, J lost 10 bases, and 11 bases stayed unmatched. CDR3 length: 15 residues. CDR3 in amino acids: CASSPDRGPAREQFF. DNA for the CDR3: TGCGCCAGCAGCCCCGACAGGGGGCCCGCCAGGGAGCAGTTCTTC.

The chain carries TRBV11-2 and TRBJ1-2, with D perhaps TRBD1 (5 bases). This CDR3 is 17 amino acids long. Germline CDR1 is SGHAT and CDR2 is FQNNGV. Deletions cut 1 base from V and 1 base from J, with 16 bases between. The CDR3 is CASSLVHLEGRNYGYTF. The CDR3 nucleotides are TGTGCCAGCAGCTTAGTACATTTGGAGGGACGTAACTATGGCTACACCTTC.

The V and J genes are TRBV7-3 and TRBJ2-5, with 8 positions matching TRBD1. The CDR3 has 15 amino acids. The V gene end was trimmed by 3 bases and the J gene end by 4 bases; junction bases not matched to a gene: 7. CDR1 and CDR2 from the germline V gene are SGHTA and FQGTGA. The DNA for the CDR3 is TGTGCCAGCAGCTTCTTTGGACAGGGAGGAGAGACCCAGTACTTC. Its protein product is CASSFFGQGGETQYF.

The chain couples TRBV16 to TRBJ2-3; 7 bases are a match to TRBD2. V shed 1 base, J shed 2 bases, and the junction held 6 bases outside the gene matches. Germline V lookup: CDR1 KGHSY, CDR2 FQNENV. The CDR3 has 16 residues. Written as DNA, the CDR3 is TGTGCCAGCAGCCAATTGACGGGAGGCCACACAGATACGCAGTATTTT. Translation: CASSQLTGGHTDTQYF.

The rearrangement links TRBV29-1 to TRBJ1-5, with unresolved D. Trimming left V 6 bases short and J 5 bases short, with 14 bases between. The CDR3 totals 13 residues. Germline lookup yields CDR1 SQVTM and CDR2 ANQGSEA. CDR3 nucleotides: TGCAGCGTCGCGGGGTCCCTGGATCAGCCCCAGCATTTT. Translation: CSVAGSLDQPQHF.

The V gene is TRBV19, the J gene TRBJ2-1; D might be TRBD2 (5 bases). Trimming pared 2 bases from V and 2 bases from J, leaving 19 bases between. The CDR3 length is 18 residues. Germline lookup yields CDR1 LNHDA and CDR2 SQIVND (reference sequence). This CDR3 reads CASSIRRLTRGTYNEQFF. As DNA, the CDR3 is TGTGCCAGTAGTATAAGGAGGTTGACACGAGGGACCTACAATGAGCAGTTCTTC.

This chain links TRBV4-3 with TRBJ1-4; tentative D call: TRBD1 (6 bases). This CDR3 has 14 residues. Between the trimmed V and J ends, which lost 6 bases and 11 bases, there was a span of 19 bases. Per the germline V gene, CDR1 is LGHNA and CDR2 is YSLEER. CDR3 sequence: CASSRTRDMKKLFF. DNA of the CDR3: TGCGCCAGCAGTAGAACCCGGGACATGAAGAAACTGTTTTTT.

CDR3 protein: CASSSQGSTEAFF. CDR3 bases: TGTGCCAGCAGCTCCCAGGGGAGTACTGAAGCTTTCTTT. V and J are TRBV7-2 and TRBJ1-1; possibly TRBD1 for D (6 bases). The CDR3 consists of 13 residues. The germline V gene encodes CDR1 SGHTA and CDR2 FQGNSA. V lost 4 bases and J lost 5, with 11 bases in between.

A few counts support this clone. This chain connects TRBV18 to TRBJ2-7; 9 positions match TRBD1. V lost 2 bases, J lost 3 bases, and 11 bases stayed unmatched. From germline, CDR1 is KGHSH and CDR2 LQKENI. The CDR3 has 17 amino acids. This CDR3 is CASSPGTGSVRGYEQYF. The CDR3 DNA sequence: TGTGCCAGCTCACCAGGGACAGGGAGCGTTAGAGGCTACGAGCAGTACTTC.